The rows below give T cell receptor beta chains drawn from one sample of a study of radiotherapy plus CTLA-4 blockade in lung cancer. The repertoire was sequenced with immunoSEQ multiplex PCR; TCRdb's copy has only in-frame clones and lacks some. The sample lists around 30,000 clones; under 85% were seen once. The sample here was peripheral blood, taken from a patient treated with radiotherapy plus ipilimumab. The receptors were sampled from a human donor with non-small cell lung cancer that progressed on radiotherapy plus ipilimumab. The CDR3 runs from the conserved cysteine through the conserved F or W. D genes are given only for firm matches. Expanded clones are given a class, and other clones once, few, many or no size at all.

clone_size: -
v_call: TRBV28
j_call: TRBJ1-3
d_call: -
cdr3_nt: TGTGCCAGCAGTTTAAGGGGGACCAACTCTGGAAACACCATATATTTT
cdr3_aa: CASSLRGTNSGNTIYF

clone_size: -
v_call: TRBV25-1
j_call: TRBJ1-6
d_call: -
cdr3_nt: TGTGCCAGCAACCGGGGGGCGCATTCACCCCTCCACTTT
cdr3_aa: CASNRGAHSPLHF

clone_size: once
v_call: TRBV4-3
j_call: TRBJ1-4
d_call: -
cdr3_nt: TGCGCCAGCAGCCAAGATCTTGAGAACGGCAATGAAAAACTGTTTTTT
cdr3_aa: CASSQDLENGNEKLFF

clone_size: few
v_call: TRBV6-5
j_call: TRBJ1-2
d_call: TRBD1
cdr3_nt: TGTGCCAGCAGTGACTGGACAGGGGATAACTATGGCTACACCTTC
cdr3_aa: CASSDWTGDNYGYTF

clone_size: -
v_call: TRBV5-1
j_call: TRBJ2-2
d_call: TRBD1
cdr3_nt: TGCGCCAGCAGGGCCGGGACAGGAGGGACCGGGGAGCTGTTTTTT
cdr3_aa: CASRAGTGGTGELFF

clone_size: -
v_call: TRBV29-1
j_call: TRBJ2-5
d_call: -
cdr3_nt: TGCAGCGGGGGGGAAGGGGGGGCCCGAGGGGAGACCCAGTACTTC
cdr3_aa: CSGGEGGARGETQYF

clone_size: -
v_call: TRBV4-1
j_call: TRBJ1-1
d_call: -
cdr3_nt: TGCGCCAGCAGCCACCGGGGGCCTACACTCGTGAACACTGAAGCTTTCTTT
cdr3_aa: CASSHRGPTLVNTEAFF

clone_size: few
v_call: TRBV4-3
j_call: TRBJ2-2
d_call: -
cdr3_nt: TGCGCCAGCAGCCAAGAGCGTCGCTGGAACACCGGGGAGCTGTTTTTT
cdr3_aa: CASSQERRWNTGELFF

clone_size: -
v_call: TRBV19
j_call: TRBJ2-5
d_call: TRBD1
cdr3_nt: TGTGCCAGTAGTACAGGGGGCTCGTACCAAGAGACCCAGTACTTC
cdr3_aa: CASSTGGSYQETQYF

clone_size: -
v_call: TRBV6-6
j_call: TRBJ2-1
d_call: TRBD2
cdr3_nt: TGTGCCAGCAGTCACGGACTAGTTAATGAGCAGTTCTTC
cdr3_aa: CASSHGLVNEQFF

clone_size: -
v_call: TRBV25-1
j_call: TRBJ1-5
d_call: -
cdr3_nt: TGTGCCAGCAGTGAGGCATTGGGACTGGCTCCGAATCAGCCCCAGCATTTT
cdr3_aa: CASSEALGLAPNQPQHF

clone_size: -
v_call: TRBV27
j_call: TRBJ2-7
d_call: TRBD1
cdr3_nt: TGTGCCAGCAGCTCGTCGTCGGGACAGGTGTCCTACGAGCAGTACTTC
cdr3_aa: CASSSSSGQVSYEQYF

clone_size: -
v_call: TRBV18
j_call: TRBJ1-1
d_call: -
cdr3_nt: TGTGCCAGCTCACCACCCAGCCAAACGAACACTGAAGCTTTCTTT
cdr3_aa: CASSPPSQTNTEAFF

clone_size: -
v_call: TRBV19
j_call: TRBJ1-6
d_call: -
cdr3_nt: TGTGCCACTGGGGCAGGGAACGGTTCACCCCTCCACTTT
cdr3_aa: CATGAGNGSPLHF

clone_size: -
v_call: TRBV5-1
j_call: TRBJ2-1
d_call: TRBD2
cdr3_nt: TGCGCCAGCAGCCGGACTAGCGAAAATGAGCAGTTCTTC
cdr3_aa: CASSRTSENEQFF

clone_size: -
v_call: TRBV6-5
j_call: TRBJ2-1
d_call: -
cdr3_nt: TGTGCCAGCAGTACCAATGGATTCAATGAGCAGTTCTTC
cdr3_aa: CASSTNGFNEQFF

clone_size: -
v_call: TRBV5-1
j_call: TRBJ1-1
d_call: -
cdr3_nt: TGCGCCAGCAGCTTGGGAACTTCTGAAGCTTTCTTT
cdr3_aa: CASSLGTSEAFF

clone_size: -
v_call: TRBV11-2
j_call: TRBJ2-7
d_call: -
cdr3_nt: TGTGCCAGCAGCTTAGAGGCCCAGGGTTCCTACGAGCAGTACTTC
cdr3_aa: CASSLEAQGSYEQYF

clone_size: -
v_call: TRBV7-2
j_call: TRBJ2-7
d_call: -
cdr3_nt: TGTGCCAGCAGCTTAGTACCCTACGAGCAGTACTTC
cdr3_aa: CASSLVPYEQYF

clone_size: -
v_call: TRBV5-4
j_call: TRBJ1-1
d_call: TRBD1
cdr3_nt: TGTGCCAGCAGCTCCGACAGGGGGCGAGGGGACACTGAAGCTTTCTTT
cdr3_aa: CASSSDRGRGDTEAFF

clone_size: -
v_call: TRBV6-6
j_call: TRBJ2-2
d_call: TRBD1
cdr3_nt: TGTGCCAGCAGTCGATGGGGACAGGGAGACACCGGGGAGCTGTTTTTT
cdr3_aa: CASSRWGQGDTGELFF

clone_size: once
v_call: TRBV7-9
j_call: TRBJ1-2
d_call: TRBD1
cdr3_nt: TGTGCCAGCAGCTTATCAAGGACAGGGTATGGCTACACCTTC
cdr3_aa: CASSLSRTGYGYTF

clone_size: -
v_call: TRBV2
j_call: TRBJ1-1
d_call: -
cdr3_nt: TGTGCCAGCGAGCGGGACACTAACCACGGGGGTTTCTTT
cdr3_aa: CASERDTNHGGFF

clone_size: -
v_call: TRBV2
j_call: TRBJ1-2
d_call: TRBD1
cdr3_nt: TGTGCCAGCAGTGAAGCCGGGCTACAGGGGGCTGAGGGCTACACCTTC
cdr3_aa: CASSEAGLQGAEGYTF

clone_size: -
v_call: TRBV5-6
j_call: TRBJ1-2
d_call: -
cdr3_nt: TGTGCCAGCAGCTTGGATGGCAAGTCCTTTGGGGATGGCTACACCTTC
cdr3_aa: CASSLDGKSFGDGYTF

clone_size: -
v_call: TRBV5-4
j_call: TRBJ2-7
d_call: TRBD1
cdr3_nt: TGTGCCAGCAGCTCAGACAGGGTCGTGTACGAGCAGTACTTC
cdr3_aa: CASSSDRVVYEQYF

clone_size: -
v_call: TRBV27
j_call: TRBJ2-1
d_call: TRBD2
cdr3_nt: TGTGCCAGCAGTCCCTCTTTTTTGGGACTACCCCCATACAATGAGCAGTTCTTC
cdr3_aa: CASSPSFLGLPPYNEQFF

clone_size: few
v_call: TRBV21-1
j_call: TRBJ2-3
d_call: -
cdr3_nt: TGTGCCAGCAGCCCAACTAAACGGGTCAGTACGCAGTATTTT
cdr3_aa: CASSPTKRVSTQYF

clone_size: -
v_call: TRBV5-1
j_call: TRBJ1-1
d_call: -
cdr3_nt: TGCGCCAGCAGCCAGGATGCCGGGGCTTTCTTT
cdr3_aa: CASSQDAGAFF

clone_size: -
v_call: TRBV27
j_call: TRBJ2-5
d_call: -
cdr3_nt: TGTGCCAGCAGGCCTATCGGGGCCGGGGAGCAGTACTTC
cdr3_aa: CASRPIGAGEQYF

clone_size: -
v_call: TRBV7-9
j_call: TRBJ2-7
d_call: -
cdr3_nt: TGTGCCAGCAGCTTAGGGGTGATCACCTACGAGCAGTACTTC
cdr3_aa: CASSLGVITYEQYF

clone_size: medium-sized
v_call: TRBV30
j_call: TRBJ2-5
d_call: -
cdr3_nt: TGTGCCTGGAGTGTAACAGGAATGACCCAGTACTTC
cdr3_aa: CAWSVTGMTQYF

clone_size: few
v_call: TRBV2
j_call: TRBJ2-7
d_call: TRBD2
cdr3_nt: TGTGCCAGCAGTCCCCGACTAGCGGGTGAGCAGTACTTC
cdr3_aa: CASSPRLAGEQYF

clone_size: once
v_call: TRBV7-2
j_call: TRBJ2-2
d_call: -
cdr3_nt: TGTGCCAGCAGCTACAGGGACCCCCGGTCCGGGGAGCTGTTTTTT
cdr3_aa: CASSYRDPRSGELFF

clone_size: few
v_call: TRBV18
j_call: TRBJ2-7
d_call: -
cdr3_nt: TGTGCCAGCTCACCGGGAGGGGGTCAGGGGAGCTCCTACGAGCAGTACTTC
cdr3_aa: CASSPGGGQGSSYEQYF

clone_size: -
v_call: TRBV5-6
j_call: TRBJ2-7
d_call: -
cdr3_nt: TGTGCCAGCAGCTTAAGTCCCTTAACCTCCTACGAGCAGTACTTC
cdr3_aa: CASSLSPLTSYEQYF

clone_size: -
v_call: TRBV7-2
j_call: TRBJ2-5
d_call: -
cdr3_nt: TGTGCCAGCAGCTCCCAAGGCAGGGAGACCCAGTACTTC
cdr3_aa: CASSSQGRETQYF

clone_size: -
v_call: TRBV29-1
j_call: TRBJ2-7
d_call: -
cdr3_nt: TGCAGCGTTGAGGCCGGGTACGAGCAGTACTTC
cdr3_aa: CSVEAGYEQYF

clone_size: few
v_call: TRBV5-4
j_call: TRBJ1-6
d_call: -
cdr3_nt: TGTGCCAGCAGCTGGGGACAAAGATCACCCCTCCACTTT
cdr3_aa: CASSWGQRSPLHF

clone_size: -
v_call: TRBV10-2
j_call: TRBJ1-1
d_call: -
cdr3_nt: TGCGCCAGCAGGATGACTTCTTCTAGCACTGAAGCTTTCTTT
cdr3_aa: CASRMTSSSTEAFF

clone_size: -
v_call: TRBV6-6
j_call: TRBJ2-1
d_call: -
cdr3_nt: TGTGCCAGCACCCCCAACTTGTCATACAATGAGCAGTTCTTC
cdr3_aa: CASTPNLSYNEQFF

clone_size: -
v_call: TRBV28
j_call: TRBJ1-5
d_call: -
cdr3_nt: TGTGCCAGCAGTTTAACAGCAGGGAGCAATCAGCCCCAGCATTTT
cdr3_aa: CASSLTAGSNQPQHF